The 13 T cell receptor beta chains presented below share a single source sample, sequenced in a study of OX40 agonist ivuxolimab in advanced cancers. Some clones are missing from TCRdb's copy, which holds only in-frame ones; the method was immunoSEQ multiplex PCR. The sample records about 62,000 clones, 80% to 95% being singletons. The sample consisted of CD4+ or CD8+ T cells sorted from blood, taken in a trial of the OX40 agonist ivuxolimab. The receptor set was obtained from an adult with an advanced solid tumor such as melanoma, head and neck, liver or kidney cancer.

V usage is TRBV4-1 and J usage is TRBJ2-7; no firm D call. The V gene's germline CDR1 is MGHRA and CDR2 YSYEKL. Trimming stripped 1 base from V and 5 bases from J, with 15 bases between. This CDR3 region has 15 residues. In DNA, the CDR3 is TGCGCCAGCAGCCAAGGTCAGGCCAAACCCCACGAGCAGTACTTC. This encodes CASSQGQAKPHEQYF.

J is TRBJ2-1 and V is TRBV7-6; the D gene is possibly TRBD2 (5 bases). Germline V gives CDR1 SGHVS, CDR2 FNYEAQ. CDR3 length: 13 residues. Deletions cut 1 base from V and 4 bases from J, with 5 bases between. CDR3 loop: CASSLGTYNEQFF. The DNA of the CDR3 is TGTGCCAGCAGCTTAGGGACTTACAATGAGCAGTTCTTC.

V gene TRBV19 combines with J gene TRBJ1-1; weak D call: TRBD1 (6 bases). Looked up from germline, CDR1 is LNHDA and CDR2 is SQIVND (reference sequence). The CDR3 is 14 amino acids. The ends were cut back, 3 bases at V and 2 bases at J, with 10 bases in the middle. The CDR3 sequence is CASSIGGPNTEAFF. In DNA, the CDR3 is TGTGCCAGTAGTATCGGGGGGCCCAACACTGAAGCTTTCTTT. Together with reference TRBV19 and TRBJ1-1, the CDR3 gives the full variable domain: DGGITQSPKYLFRKEGQNVTLSCEQNLNHDAMYWYRQDPGQGLRLIYYSQIVNDFQKGDIAEGYSVSREKKESFPLTVTSAQKNPTAFYLCASSIGGPNTEAFFGQGTRLTVV.

The chain combines TRBV27 with TRBJ2-1; 11 nucleotides line up with TRBD2. Germline-derived CDR1 and CDR2 are MNHEY and SMNVEV (reference sequence). The CDR3 has 15 amino acids. V lost 8 bases, J lost 3 bases, and 6 bases stayed unmatched. This CDR3 reads CASGSGTSGYNEQFF. The CDR3 bases are TGTGCCAGCGGGTCCGGGACTAGCGGCTACAATGAGCAGTTCTTC.

The gene calls are TRBV7-5 and TRBJ2-7. TRBV7-5 is noted as a pseudogene. The CDR3 runs to 13 residues. CDR3 amino acids: CVRPGTLPYEQYF. CDR3 DNA: TGTGTCAGACCAGGGACGTTGCCCTACGAGCAGTACTTC.

This sequence joins TRBV4-1 and TRBJ1-1; TRBD1 is a possible D gene (5 bases). V lost 3 bases and J 0 bases, leaving 11 bases between the germline ends. The germline V gene encodes CDR1 MGHRA and CDR2 YSYEKL. The CDR3 consists of 15 residues. CDR3: CASSQSGTVNTEAFF. The CDR3 DNA sequence: TGCGCCAGCAGCCAGTCCGGGACTGTGAACACTGAAGCTTTCTTT.

This clone was recorded only once. V usage is TRBV29-1 and J usage is TRBJ2-1, with 7 bases fitting TRBD1. Germline V lookup: CDR1 SQVTM, CDR2 ANQGSEA. This CDR3 is 12 amino acids long. Unmatched junction bases numbered 8, after V lost 5 bases and J lost 10 bases. CDR3 protein: CSVLDRRGEQFF. CDR3 nucleotides: TGCAGCGTTCTGGACAGGCGTGGGGAGCAGTTCTTC.

J is TRBJ2-1 and V is TRBV7-9; 9 nucleotides align to TRBD2. Germline V CDR1 and CDR2: SEHNR, FQNEAQ (reference sequence). Germline trimming cut 3 bases from V and 1 base from J; bases unmatched to any gene: 4. This CDR3 is built from 16 residues. The CDR3 coding sequence is TGTGCCAGCAGCTTGTTTACTAGCGGGTCCTACAATGAGCAGTTCTTC. It yields the protein CASSLFTSGSYNEQFF.

This clone was counted only a few times. The CDR3 sequence: CASSLQASGRYEQYF. CDR3 nucleotide sequence: TGTGCCAGCAGCTTGCAGGCTAGCGGGAGATACGAGCAGTACTTC. The chain recombines TRBV5-8 with TRBJ2-7; 10 bases align to TRBD2. J lost 4 bases, V lost 1 base, and 5 bases had no gene match. CDR3 size: 15 residues. CDR1 SGHTS and CDR2 YDEGEE come from the germline V gene. The full variable domain, rest sourced from reference TRBV5-8 and TRBJ2-7, is EAGVTQSPTHLIKTRGQQATLRCSPISGHTSVYWYQQALGLGLQFLLWYDEGEERNRGNFPPRFSGRQFPNYSSELNVNALELEDSALYLCASSLQASGRYEQYFGPGTRLTVT.

V usage is TRBV30 and J usage is TRBJ1-4; no firm D call. The CDR3 totals 17 residues. V lost 3 bases and J lost 8, with 25 bases in between. Per the germline V gene, CDR1 is GTSNPN and CDR2 is SVGIG (reference sequence). CDR3 nucleotides: TGTGCCTGGAGCGAACAAAACGAAGGGCGTCCGCGGGAAAAACTGTTTTTT. Translation: CAWSEQNEGRPREKLFF.

V and J are TRBV19 and TRBJ1-5, with D uncertain. Germline loops: CDR1 LNHDA, CDR2 SQIVND (reference sequence). The V end was cut by 9 bases, the J end by 11 bases, with 17 bases between. The CDR3 contains 12 residues. The CDR3 DNA follows: TGTGCCAGCGGGTGGGCCCCTATGTCCCAGCATTTT. Translation: CASGWAPMSQHF.

The rearrangement joins TRBV29-1 to TRBJ1-2, with 10 bases lining up with TRBD1. The CDR3 covers 13 residues. V lost 3 bases and J lost 6; bases outside the gene matches: 4. Germline V lookup: CDR1 SQVTM, CDR2 ANQGSEA. CDR3 bases: TGCAGCGTTGATGACAGGGGGCGGGATGGCTACACCTTC. It is translated as CSVDDRGRDGYTF. Complete variable domain (other parts from reference TRBV29-1 and TRBJ1-2): SAVISQKPSRDICQRGTSLTIQCQVDSQVTMMFWYRQQPGQSLTLIATANQGSEATYESGFVIDKFPISRPNLTFSTLTVSNMSPEDSSIYLCSVDDRGRDGYTFGSGTRLTVV.

The rearrangement links TRBV4-1 to TRBJ2-1; D gene uncertain. V lost 6 bases and J 0 bases, leaving 12 bases between the germline ends. The germline V gene has CDR1 MGHRA and CDR2 YSYEKL. The CDR3 length is 15 residues. The CDR3 DNA follows: TGCGCCAGCAGAATTACATGGAGCTCCTACAATGAGCAGTTCTTC. Translated: CASRITWSSYNEQFF.